This T cell receptor (beta chain) is from a study of blood T cell repertoires in COVID-19. Study in general: Samples came from the United States, Italy and Spain, spanning acute and convalescent COVID-19. Nucleic acid was either cDNA or gDNA, and it came from T cells, B-cell-depleted T cells, or PBMCs.

The repertoire was sequenced with immunoSEQ multiplex PCR; TCRdb's copy has only in-frame clones and lacks some. Of under 450,000 clones listed, about nine tenths are singletons. The CDR3 sequence is 13 residues long. Germline V lookup: CDR1 SGHRS, CDR2 YFSETQ. V shed 3 bases and J shed 1 base, with 7 bases lying between them. The TCR sequence derives from a woman aged 45-59 years with COVID-19, enrolled during active disease. The chain is built from TRBV5-1 and TRBJ1-1; TRBD1 is a possible D gene (6 bases). Sample: peripheral blood. The CDR3 DNA reads as TGCGCCAGCAGCTCGACAGGGAACACTGAAGCTTTCTTT. Protein: CASSSTGNTEAFF. Complete variable domain (other parts from reference TRBV5-1 and TRBJ1-1): KAGVTQTPRYLIKTRGQQVTLSCSPISGHRSVSWYQQTPGQGLQFLFEYFSETQRNKGNFPGRFSGRQFSNSRSEMNVSTLELGDSALYLCASSSTGNTEAFFGQGTRLTVV.